This note documents a single T cell receptor beta chain sequence. Its antigen has not been determined. No qualities accompany the bases; no much larger clone lies one base away. At one collaborating source in Seattle, patients were enrolled during active infection and were followed longitudinally through the course of disease. Collaborating institutions collected whole blood in K2EDTA tubes following their own protocols. For TCRbeta analysis, collaborators shipped samples as frozen whole blood, isolated PBMCs, or DNA extracted from either of those sample types. These data are taken from a study of blood T cell repertoires in COVID-19 (dated by TCRdb to 2018 to 2021). With regard to the full study: The collaborator samples originated in the United States, Italy and Spain and spanned the acute and convalescent phases of COVID-19. The prospective study material was composed of cDNA or gDNA derived from T cells, B-cell-depleted T cells, or PBMCs. Subjects who had been exposed to COVID-19, were actively infected with it, or had recovered from it provided the deeply sampled blood TCRbeta repertoires that made up the dataset. The repertoires were released in a freely available public database intended as a resource for research on the immune response to SARS-CoV-2. Samples came from the ongoing ImmuneRACE study (first 160 participants) plus 1,254 subjects from 6 global collaborators. A de-identified subject ID, COVID-19 status, age in years and sex were almost always included in the sample metadata. Where available, HLA class I and class II types were taken from metadata supplied by the sample provider and were not determined by assay-based typing.

Here is what the overall study found, with its caveats: Clinical and demographic metadata were provided uncurated, with the amount varying by source and participant.

The CDR3 starts with the cysteine, ends with the phenylalanine, and has 11 residues. Solely the CDR3 DNA is kept, with 33 bases framed from the first base. CDR1 is given as MDHEN and CDR2 as SYDVKM, both from the germline V gene. TCRbeta CDR3 regions were amplified from genomic DNA using the immunoSEQ Assay, a bias-controlled multiplex PCR. The study's own analysis went as follows. Nucleated cell counts per sample were estimated from amplification of reference gene primers within the assay. Sequence reads were collapsed and filtered to measure the absolute abundance of every unique TCRbeta CDR3 rearrangement. For each sample, productive Simpson clonality was calculated as the square root of Simpson's diversity index over productive rearrangements. Entries here come from immuneACCESS through TCRdb and include only in-frame sequences with V and J called. Some clones fail to appear in such tables; in the studies checked, an unresolved V gene covers under half of the shortfall, and the cause of the remainder is unknown. V, J and clone size reflect that table, while D and trimming were determined from the DNA. This sample comprises roughly 250,000 clones, roughly nine tenths of them detected only once. Of the sample, approximately 12% falls within the top ten clones.

The TCR originated in a woman in her twenties or thirties with COVID-19, enrolled during active disease. The sequence links TRBV28 to TRBJ1-3; the D gene is not confidently resolved. Input material: peripheral blood. CDR3 reads: CTANRGNTIYF. The DNA is as follows: TGTACAGCTAATAGGGGAAACACCATATATTTT.